This record covers a single TCR beta chain. This clonotype occurred many times. Its antigen remains undetermined. It has no much larger one-base neighbor in the sample; base qualities were not kept. This sample stems from a study of human T cells and chemical hapten exposure (dated by TCRdb to 2020 to 2023). With regard to the full study: For sensitization, 2% DPC in acetone was applied to a 2 cm by 2 cm area of upper inner arm skin. Patients additionally received weekly therapeutic DPC doses to the scalp throughout the roughly 25-week study period. Patch tests used Finn chambers with 0.01% DPC on the upper back, scored after 6 days by International Contact Dermatitis Research Group standards. The mostly female patient cohort included alopecia areata with under or over 50% scalp involvement, alopecia totalis and alopecia universalis. This study followed changes in the peripheral blood TCR repertoire in vivo during primary and secondary sensitization of alopecia patients to the hapten diphenylcyclopropenone (DPC). Blood samples were taken from patients before sensitization (week 0) and then at 2, 6 and about 24 weeks after DPC sensitization. Some 29 alopecia patients gave blood for TCR sequencing at one to four time points (pre-sensitization, 2, 6 and 24 weeks). Libraries were pooled for sequencing, and variation in per-sample TCR yields was attributed mainly to small differences in library volumes within the pool.

The CDR3 holds 13 amino acids from the cysteine to the phenylalanine. Only CDR3 DNA remains: 39 bases, in frame from the first base. Taken from the germline V gene, the CDR1 and CDR2 loops are MGHRA and YSYEKL. V and J are truncated by 4 bases and 9 bases respectively, leaving an intervening sequence of 13 bases. The method was RACE. Sequencer: NextSeq 500. During library preparation, unique molecular identifiers were attached to individual cDNA molecules so that TCRs could be counted quantitatively and reproducibly. From each blood RNA sample, both TCR alpha and TCR beta chains were sequenced. The authors' pipeline ran thus. Samples had a median of roughly 91,000 TCRs, with a range from about 20,000 to 690,600. V, J and CDR3 annotation of the TCR reads was carried out using the Decombinator software suite. Every sample was subsampled to the same number of TCRs (28,000) for the PS versus PT1 abundance plots. Expanded TCRs were defined as absent before sensitization and observed at least eight times at the 2-week time point. TCRdb reprocessing: public reads trimmed at Q25 with fastp, clones called with MiXCR, in-frame beta chains kept. For every CDR3 protein sequence, its rows merge into one entry that carries the most common genes and DNA. The V and J calls were not made by the authors but by TCRdb's processing. The sample has 99,000 or so distinct CDR3 sequences on record, approximately 10% of them singletons. The ten largest clones capture around 3.1% of the sample.

Overall results and qualifications from the work: Compared with pre-sensitization or healthy control sets, expanded TCRs formed significantly more large CDR3 similarity clusters, which is consistent with antigen-driven responses. After repeated subsampling, the strength of the expansion versus patch-test correlation and the threshold at which it became significant changed. DPC sensitization did not change how many TCRs were above 1 in 1000 frequency, and no evidence was found of alterations in global repertoire structure. A positive correlation was found between the number of PT1 expanded TCRs and patch test score, with significance reached at thresholds 8, 16 and 32 but not 4. Alopecia, a presumed autoimmune disease, was present in all patients, so the immune response of the patients might differ from that of healthy individuals.

The time point label on this specimen signifies: pre-sensitization, week 0. This specimen's treatment or condition label, interpreted: therapeutic diphenylcyclopropenone sensitization with weekly scalp DPC. At each patch-test visit, blood was drawn before the patch test was applied. To be eligible, patients had to be aged 18 to 70, diagnosed with alopecia and judged suitable for DPC therapy, while pregnant patients were excluded. Total RNA was extracted from unfractionated whole blood that had been collected in Tempus Blood RNA tubes. The starting material was whole blood, obtained in connection with sensitization to the hapten diphenylcyclopropenone (DPC). The chain is encoded by TRBV4-1 joined to TRBJ2-1; no D gene is confidently identified. The TCR originated in a woman aged 55 to 70 with alopecia areata. Some clones in this sample may be carry-over from other donors' samples. Read as DNA, the sequence is TGCGCCAGCAGCCGCGCCCGGTTGGGTGAGCAGTTCTTC. Translation gives CASSRARLGEQFF.